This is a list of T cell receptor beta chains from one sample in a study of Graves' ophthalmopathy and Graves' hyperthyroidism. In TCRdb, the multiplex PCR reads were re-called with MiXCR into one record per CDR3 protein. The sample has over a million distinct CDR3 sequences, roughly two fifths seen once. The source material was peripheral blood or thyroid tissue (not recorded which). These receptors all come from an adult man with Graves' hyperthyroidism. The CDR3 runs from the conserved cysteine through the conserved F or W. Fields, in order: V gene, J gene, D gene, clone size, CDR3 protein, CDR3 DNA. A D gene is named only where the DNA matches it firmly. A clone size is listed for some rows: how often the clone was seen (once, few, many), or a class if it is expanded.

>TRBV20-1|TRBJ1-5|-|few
CSARDGGVNQPQHF
TGCAGTGCTAGAGATGGGGGCGTCAATCAGCCCCAGCATTTT
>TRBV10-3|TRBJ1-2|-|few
CAISAGSLLNYGYTF
TGTGCCATCAGTGCGGGCAGTCTTTTAAACTATGGCTACACCTTC
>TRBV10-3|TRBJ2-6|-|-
CASSYLRTSSSGANVLTF
TGTGCCAGCAGTTACTTACGAACTAGCAGCTCTGGGGCCAACGTCCTGACTTTC
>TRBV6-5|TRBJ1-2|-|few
CASSYSLGRGNYGYTF
TGTGCCAGCAGTTACTCGCTTGGCAGGGGAAACTATGGCTACACCTTC
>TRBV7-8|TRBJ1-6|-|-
CASSFPRSSYNSPLHF
TGTGCCAGCAGCTTCCCTCGAAGCTCCTATAATTCACCCCTCCACTTT
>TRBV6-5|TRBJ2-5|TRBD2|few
CASSYGGGALETQYF
TGTGCCAGCAGTTACGGCGGGGGGGCCTTGGAGACCCAGTACTTC
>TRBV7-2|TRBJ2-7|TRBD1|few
CASSFVGQSYEQYF
TGTGCCAGCAGCTTCGTGGGACAGTCCTACGAGCAGTACTTC
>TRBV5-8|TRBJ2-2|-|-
CASSLTRDSTIGELFF
TGTGCCAGCAGTCTGACCCGCGACAGTACCATCGGGGAGCTGTTTTTT
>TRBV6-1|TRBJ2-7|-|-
CASTSPRAGEQYF
TGTGCCAGCACGAGTCCCAGGGCAGGGGAGCAGTACTTC
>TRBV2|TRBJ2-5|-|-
CASSGQKTQYF
TGTGCCAGCAGTGGGCAGAAGACCCAGTACTTC
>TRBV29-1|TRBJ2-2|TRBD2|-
CSSGTSGDTGELFF
TGCAGCTCAGGGACTAGCGGAGACACCGGGGAGCTGTTTTTT